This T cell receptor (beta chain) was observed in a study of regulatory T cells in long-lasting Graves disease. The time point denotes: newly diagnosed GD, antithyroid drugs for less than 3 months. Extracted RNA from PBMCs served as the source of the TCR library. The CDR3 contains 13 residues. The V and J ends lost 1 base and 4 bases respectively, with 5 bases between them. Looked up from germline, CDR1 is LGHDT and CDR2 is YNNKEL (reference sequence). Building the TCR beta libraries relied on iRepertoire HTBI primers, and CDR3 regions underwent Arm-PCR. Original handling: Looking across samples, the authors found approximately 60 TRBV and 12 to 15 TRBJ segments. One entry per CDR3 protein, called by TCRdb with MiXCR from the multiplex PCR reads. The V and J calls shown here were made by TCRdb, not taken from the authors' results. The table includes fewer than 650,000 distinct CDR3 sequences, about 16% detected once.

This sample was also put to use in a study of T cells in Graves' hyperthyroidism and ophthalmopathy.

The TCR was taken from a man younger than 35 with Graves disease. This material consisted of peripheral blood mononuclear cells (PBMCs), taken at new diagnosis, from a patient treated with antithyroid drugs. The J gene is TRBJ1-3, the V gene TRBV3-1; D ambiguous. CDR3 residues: CASSQGKGNTIYF. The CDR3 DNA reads TGTGCCAGCAGCCAAGGGAAAGGAAACACCATATATTTT.